These 22 T cell receptor beta chains were sequenced from one sample in a study of blood T cell repertoires in COVID-19. Using immunoSEQ multiplex PCR, the repertoire was profiled, and TCRdb retains in-frame clones only, with some absent. The repertoire holds approximately 70,000 clones, with just over 70% as singletons. Sample: PBMCs or T cells enriched from blood (not recorded which). The receptors come from a woman aged 60-70 years who had been exposed to COVID-19.

V usage is TRBV29-1 and J usage is TRBJ2-1; 10 bases are shared with TRBD2. The V gene's germline CDR1 is SQVTM and CDR2 ANQGSEA. The CDR3 spans 15 residues. With V trimmed by 2 bases and J by 7 bases, 8 bases remained unmatched. This chain's CDR3 is CSVERGLAGANEQFF. The CDR3 bases are TGCAGCGTTGAAAGGGGTCTAGCGGGGGCAAATGAGCAGTTCTTC.

The J gene is TRBJ1-1, the V gene TRBV19; 8 bases map to TRBD1. Germline V gene data show CDR1 as LNHDA and CDR2 as SQIVND (reference sequence). Trimming took 6 bases from V and 1 from J; bases not matched to a gene: 4. The CDR3 runs to 14 residues. The CDR3 nucleotides read TGTGCCAGTAGACCACAGGGGGAGAACACTGAAGCTTTCTTT. Its translation is CASRPQGENTEAFF.

The chain recombines TRBV29-1 with TRBJ1-1, with D possibly being TRBD1 (6 bases). Germline lookup yields CDR1 SQVTM and CDR2 ANQGSEA. The CDR3 extends over 11 amino acids. Trimming left V 6 bases short and J 5 bases short, with 10 bases between. CDR3 sequence reads: CSVRGLTEAFF. The CDR3 DNA reads TGCAGCGTGAGGGGGTTAACTGAAGCTTTCTTT.

The chain has TRBV29-1 and TRBJ2-7; TRBD1 matches 10 bases. Germline CDR1 SQVTM, CDR2 ANQGSEA. The CDR3 length is 12 residues. The junction had 5 bases not matched to a gene; V was cut back by 7 bases and J by 5 bases. The CDR3 reads CSGQGASDEQYF. Here the CDR3 DNA reads TGCAGCGGACAGGGGGCGAGCGACGAGCAGTACTTC.

The rearrangement links TRBV14 to TRBJ1-2, with 8 bases lining up with TRBD1. Losses at the gene ends were 6 bases for V and 7 bases for J; bases not matched to a gene: 7. The CDR3 extends over 13 amino acids. The germline CDR1 and CDR2 sequences are SGHDN and FVKESK. The CDR3 region has the DNA TGTGCCAGCAGACCTCAGGGGGCGGGTGGCTACACCTTC. Its translation is CASRPQGAGGYTF.

This clone was found a few times. The chain employs TRBV28 and TRBJ1-5; D gene ambiguous. V was cut by 2 bases and J by 10 bases, with 6 bases left in between. This CDR3 comprises 11 residues. CDR1 is MDHEN, CDR2 SYDVKM, per germline. The CDR3 protein is CASSLQFPQHF. The CDR3 nucleotides are TGTGCCAGCAGTTTACAGTTCCCCCAGCATTTT.

The chain carries TRBV27 and TRBJ2-5; no firm D call. The CDR3 covers 15 residues. The ends were cut back, 5 bases at V and 1 base at J, with 14 bases in the middle. Germline CDR1 MNHEY, CDR2 SMNVEV (reference sequence). The CDR3 nucleotides read TGTGCCAGCAGTGGGCGTAGGTTAACCCAAGAGACCCAGTACTTC. This codes for CASSGRRLTQETQYF.

V usage is TRBV7-3 and J usage is TRBJ1-2; possible D gene TRBD1, 5 bases. This CDR3 is built from 14 residues. Trimming removed 5 bases at V and 4 bases at J, with 14 bases between. Germline V gives CDR1 SGHTA, CDR2 FQGTGA. The CDR3 protein is CASSPGGGGYGYTF. In DNA, the CDR3 is TGTGCCAGCAGCCCCGGGGGGGGTGGCTATGGCTACACCTTC.

V usage is TRBV19 and J usage is TRBJ1-2; D might be TRBD1 (5 bases). This CDR3 contains 15 residues. CDR1 and CDR2 from the germline V gene are LNHDA and SQIVND (reference sequence). Trimming left V 3 bases short and J 4 bases short, with 15 bases between. CDR3 protein: CASSIAPTDIYGYTF. Here the CDR3 DNA reads TGTGCCAGTAGTATCGCCCCGACAGACATCTATGGCTACACCTTC.

The gene calls are TRBV9 and TRBJ1-1; D is perhaps TRBD1 (5 bases). Looked up from germline, CDR1 is SGDLS and CDR2 is YYNGEE. The CDR3 covers 16 residues. The V end was cut by 5 bases, the J end by 0 bases, with 17 bases between. Written as DNA, the CDR3 is TGTGCCAGCAGTCGAGGTGTAGGGGAACTGAACACTGAAGCTTTCTTT. It yields the protein CASSRGVGELNTEAFF.

About this clone: The identical CDR3 is also encoded by other nucleotide sequences in the sample. The chain joins TRBV5-1 to TRBJ1-6; no firm D call. The CDR3 has 14 residues. V lost 0 bases and J lost 6, with 7 bases in between. Germline loops: CDR1 SGHRS, CDR2 YFSETQ. For the CDR3, the DNA is TGCGCCAGCAGCTTGGGTCAGGTTAATTCACCCCTCCACTTT. Translating gives CASSLGQVNSPLHF.

V gene TRBV24-1 combines with J gene TRBJ2-2; no firm D call. With 9 bases removed from V and 5 bases from J, the gap between germline ends came to 6 bases. The CDR3 covers 11 residues. Germline CDR1 and CDR2: KGHDR and SFDVKD. CDR3 protein: CATSRTGELFF. CDR3 DNA: TGTGCCACCTCTAGGACCGGGGAGCTGTTTTTT.

Of note for this clone: The germline gene is not matched at one end of the junction; a read error may be the cause. The V call is TRBV6-1, the J call TRBJ1-1; possibly TRBD1 for D (5 bases). The germline gives CDR1 MNHNS, CDR2 SASEGT. CDR3 size: 13 residues. CDR3: CVSSDTPGLRAFF. DNA for the CDR3: TGTGTCAGCAGTGACACACCGGGACTTCGAGCTTTCTTT.

Relative to its sample, this clone is medium-sized. The chain couples TRBV14 to TRBJ1-6, with D perhaps matching TRBD1 (6 bases). CDR1 is SGHDN and CDR2 is FVKESK in the germline V gene. The V and J ends lost 2 bases and 10 bases respectively, with 6 bases between them. The CDR3 consists of 12 residues. The CDR3 bases are TGTGCCAGCAGCCAAACAGGGTCACCCCTCCACTTT. Translating gives CASSQTGSPLHF.

The CDR3 nucleotides are TGTGCCAGCAGCTTAAACAGGGAAGGAGTAGCTTTCTTT. This codes for CASSLNREGVAFF. The chain combines TRBV7-3 with TRBJ1-1, with a tentative D call TRBD1 (6 bases). The CDR3 covers 13 residues. Trimming pared 1 base from V and 10 bases from J, leaving 13 bases between. Germline V gene lookup returns CDR1 SGHTA and CDR2 FQGTGA.

V is TRBV4-2 and J is TRBJ1-2, with D perhaps matching TRBD1 (6 bases). The CDR3 totals 13 residues. Looked up from germline, CDR1 is LGHNA and CDR2 is YNFKEQ. The germline V and J ends were trimmed by 6 bases and 4 bases, with 12 bases remaining between them. The CDR3 DNA follows: TGTGCCAGCAGAGGGCAGGGGAGCTATGGCTACACCTTC. It specifies CASRGQGSYGYTF.

V gene TRBV25-1 combines with J gene TRBJ2-5; 9 positions agree with TRBD2. J gave up 2 bases and V 8 bases, and 12 bases lay outside the gene matches. CDR1 and CDR2 (germline): MGHDK, SYGVNS. The CDR3 covers 16 residues. Written as DNA, the CDR3 is TGTGCCAGCGTCGGTAGCGGGAGAGGGTTGCAAGAGACCCAGTACTTC. Translating it yields CASVGSGRGLQETQYF. Using reference TRBV25-1 and TRBJ2-5 for the parts outside the CDR3, the full variable domain is EADIYQTPRYLVIGTGKKITLECSQTMGHDKMYWYQQDPGMELHLIHYSYGVNSTEKGDLSSESTVSRIRTEHFPLTLESARPSHTSQYLCASVGSGRGLQETQYFGPGTRLLVL.

The chain's CDR3 is CASSLNPSGTTMGELFF. For the CDR3, the DNA is TGTGCCAGCAGCTTAAATCCTAGCGGGACGACAATGGGGGAGCTGTTTTTT. This chain links TRBV7-3 with TRBJ2-2; the match to TRBD2 covers 9 bases. Trimming took 1 base from V and 8 from J; bases not matched to a gene: 11. There are 17 residues in the CDR3. The germline gives CDR1 SGHTA, CDR2 FQGTGA.

The rearrangement joins TRBV20-1 to TRBJ1-4; D possibly corresponds to TRBD1 (6 bases). V lost 3 bases and J 6 bases, leaving 8 bases between the germline ends. The CDR3 loop spans 12 amino acids. CDR1 is DFQATT and CDR2 is SNEGSKA in the germline V gene (reference sequence). The CDR3 sequence: CSASRTDEKLFF. CDR3 DNA sequence: TGCAGTGCTAGTCGGACAGATGAAAAACTGTTTTTT.

The chain combines TRBV4-1 with TRBJ2-2, with TRBD2 matching 13 bases. V trimming: 6 bases; J trimming: 6 bases; junction bases outside the gene matches: 19. Per germline, CDR1 MGHRA and CDR2 YSYEKL. The length of the CDR3 is 20 residues. CDR3 loop: CASRRWLVGTSGKVAGELFF. The CDR3 DNA reads as TGCGCCAGCAGGAGGTGGCTGGTGGGGACTAGCGGGAAAGTGGCCGGGGAGCTGTTTTTT.

In its sample, this clone was seen a few times. V and J are TRBV7-2 and TRBJ2-7, with a tentative D call TRBD1 (6 bases). Trimming left V 5 bases short and J 4 bases short, with 21 bases between. Germline V CDR1 and CDR2: SGHTA, FQGNSA. This CDR3 contains 16 residues. The CDR3 spells CASSPYPSDRLYEQYF. The CDR3 DNA reads as TGTGCCAGCAGCCCATACCCCAGTGACAGGCTGTACGAGCAGTACTTC.

This CDR3 reads CASSAGVNTEAFF. CDR3 nucleotides: TGTGCCAGCAGCGCCGGGGTTAACACTGAAGCTTTCTTT. The chain links TRBV7-9 to TRBJ1-1, with D hard to call. V was shortened by 5 bases and J by 2 bases, with 9 bases between the two germline ends. The CDR3 covers 13 residues. The germline V gene encodes CDR1 SEHNR and CDR2 FQNEAQ (reference sequence). Variable domain in full (rest from reference TRBV7-9 and TRBJ1-1): DTGVSQNPRHKITKRGQNVTFRCDPISEHNRLYWYRQTLGQGPEFLTYFQNEAQLEKSRLLSDRFSAERPKGSFSTLEIQRTEQGDSAMYLCASSAGVNTEAFFGQGTRLTVV.